The clone carrying this TCR beta chain was recorded at least ten times. Its antigen is currently unknown. The data originate from a study of early T cells in non-severe SARS-CoV-2 infection. Study-level information: Sequencing input comprised bulk RNA from unsorted whole blood; chain pairing was not available. Study results and caveats: Anti-spike CD8 responses were favored by VDJdb matching, which missed private and CD4 specificities.

Attached unique molecular identifiers marked individual cDNA molecules. TCRdb recomputed calls from the 5' RACE reads with MiXCR, one row per CDR3 protein. The sample has more than 60,000 distinct CDR3 sequences, roughly 9.5% seen once. The germline CDR1 and CDR2 sequences are SQVTM and ANQGSEA. Trimming removed 4 bases at V and 0 bases at J, with 9 bases between. This CDR3 comprises 13 residues. The V call is TRBV29-1, the J call TRBJ1-1; perhaps TRBD1 as D (6 bases). The sequence derives from an adult who was a healthcare worker with PCR-confirmed SARS-CoV-2 infection or an uninfected control (not recorded which). The sample was whole blood. The CDR3, as DNA: TGCAGCGTTGCTACAGGGATGAACACTGAAGCTTTCTTT. Protein product: CSVATGMNTEAFF.